The 6 T cell receptor beta chains given below trace back to one sample, sequenced in a study of radiation and T cells in renal cell carcinoma. The data were produced by immunoSEQ multiplex PCR, yet TCRdb's version contains in-frame clones alone and is incomplete. This table has about 170,000 clones, around 90% appearing once. Noted time point: blood 4 weeks post-SBRT, at nephrectomy. Treatment defined: 15 Gy SBRT to primary tumor, nephrectomy 4 weeks later. The material sequenced was blood, taken from a patient whose treatment included radiotherapy and nephrectomy. The receptors derive from a woman aged 45 to 65 with renal cell carcinoma.

The chain has TRBV9 and TRBJ1-2; D gene ambiguous. The V gene's germline CDR1 is SGDLS and CDR2 YYNGEE. The CDR3 has 16 residues. V dropped 3 bases and J dropped 0 bases, with 15 bases sitting between them. CDR3 sequence (DNA): TGTGCCAGCAGCGCCTCCACCGGGAGGGCTAACTATGGCTACACCTTC. Its translation is CASSASTGRANYGYTF.

This clone was found once. This chain links TRBV2 with TRBJ1-4, with 8 bases fitting TRBD1. CDR1 SNHLY and CDR2 FYNNEI come from the germline V gene. The CDR3 has 16 amino acids. V was clipped by 5 bases and J by 4 bases; unmatched bases: 9. The CDR3 DNA reads TGTGCCAGCAGTTACCAAAGAACAGGGGGTAATGAAAAACTGTTTTTT. It is translated as CASSYQRTGGNEKLFF.

This sequence joins TRBV7-8 and TRBJ1-1, with D maybe TRBD1 (5 bases). CDR1 and CDR2 from the germline V gene are SGHVS and FQNEAQ. The CDR3 is made up of 13 amino acids. V lost 5 bases and J lost 4, with 11 bases in between. CDR3 protein: CASSTRVGTEAFF. The CDR3 bases are TGTGCCAGCAGCACCAGGGTTGGCACTGAAGCTTTCTTT.

This chain connects TRBV9 to TRBJ1-4; a weak D match, TRBD1 (5 bases). Germline CDR1 is SGDLS and CDR2 is YYNGEE. The CDR3 consists of 14 residues. The V end was cut by 0 bases, the J end by 3 bases, with 6 bases between. The CDR3 DNA is TGTGCCAGCAGCGTAGGACAGCCTAATGAAAAACTGTTTTTT. Protein: CASSVGQPNEKLFF.

The chain couples TRBV19 to TRBJ1-5; D remains ambiguous. CDR3 size: 18 residues. The V end lost 4 bases, the J end lost 6 bases, and 25 bases lay between the germline ends. Germline V gene lookup returns CDR1 LNHDA and CDR2 SQIVND (reference sequence). DNA for the CDR3: TGTGCCAGTAGTAGATCCTCCCCTCGTGCAGGCGAGAGTCAGCCCCAGCATTTT. Amino acid sequence: CASSRSSPRAGESQPQHF.

The rearrangement links TRBV5-4 to TRBJ2-1; no firm D call. V lost 1 base to trimming and J lost 0 bases, with 14 bases between them. This CDR3 is built from 17 residues. The germline V gene encodes CDR1 SGHNT and CDR2 YYREEE (reference sequence). The CDR3 DNA reads TGTGCCAGCAGCTTGAGTTCACGGCCTAGCTCCTACAATGAGCAGTTCTTC. Translated, it gives CASSLSSRPSSYNEQFF.